The text below deals with one TCR beta chain. What it binds is unknown. This record belongs to a study of cytomegalovirus exposure and HLA in healthy donors. Whole-study findings and limits: Published work reported that the classifier diagnosed cytomegalovirus status with high specificity and sensitivity. The productive fraction for most TCR beta V segments was about 90% or about 30% in an earlier analysis.

Primers: 60 Vbeta forward and 13 Jbeta reverse. Clones were sequenced by immunoSEQ multiplex PCR, and TCRdb holds only the in-frame ones, with some missing. The repertoire holds around 97,000 clones, with around 82% as singletons. V was shortened by 3 bases and J by 1 base, with 6 bases between the two germline ends. The CDR3 is 13 amino acids. CDR1 and CDR2 (germline): LGHNT, FRNRAP. The sequencing input was PBMCs. The chain uses TRBV12-5 and TRBJ2-5; D not certain. This TCR came from a middle-aged man in good health and CMV-seropositive. CDR3 region: CASGLLPQETQYF. CDR3 nucleotide sequence: TGTGCTAGTGGTTTACTCCCCCAAGAGACCCAGTACTTC.